This T cell receptor (beta chain) originates from a study of blood T cell repertoires in COVID-19. Study as a whole: COVID-19 samples collected from the United States, Italy and Spain covered acute and convalescent phases. PBMCs, B-cell-depleted T cells, or T cells were the source of the cDNA or gDNA that made up the material.

Looked up from germline, CDR1 is SGHTA and CDR2 is FQGNSA. V lost 0 bases to trimming and J lost 15 bases, with 22 bases between them. The CDR3 length is 15 residues. Authors' processing steps: Counts of nucleated cells, estimated from reference gene primer amplification, were obtained. Data came from immunoSEQ multiplex PCR; TCRdb stores just in-frame clones and leaves some out. V and J calls and clone size are given by that table; D and trimming were obtained from the DNA. The sample lists about 160,000 clones, over 75% occurring once. The rearrangement links TRBV7-2 to TRBJ2-3, with D maybe TRBD1 (6 bases). The source of this sequence is a man between 60 and 75 years old who had recovered from COVID-19. The sample taken for sequencing was peripheral blood. The CDR3 DNA follows: TGTGCCAGCAGCTTAGCGGCAGGGGCTTGGAGATACGCCTATTTT. Its protein is CASSLAAGAWRYAYF. Full variable domain (outside the CDR3, taken from reference TRBV7-2 and TRBJ2-3): GAGVSQSPSNKVTEKGKDVELRCDPISGHTALYWYRQSLGQGLEFLIYFQGNSAPDKSGLPSDRFSAERTGGSVSTLTIQRTQQEDSAVYLCASSLAAGAWRYAYFGPGTRLTVL.